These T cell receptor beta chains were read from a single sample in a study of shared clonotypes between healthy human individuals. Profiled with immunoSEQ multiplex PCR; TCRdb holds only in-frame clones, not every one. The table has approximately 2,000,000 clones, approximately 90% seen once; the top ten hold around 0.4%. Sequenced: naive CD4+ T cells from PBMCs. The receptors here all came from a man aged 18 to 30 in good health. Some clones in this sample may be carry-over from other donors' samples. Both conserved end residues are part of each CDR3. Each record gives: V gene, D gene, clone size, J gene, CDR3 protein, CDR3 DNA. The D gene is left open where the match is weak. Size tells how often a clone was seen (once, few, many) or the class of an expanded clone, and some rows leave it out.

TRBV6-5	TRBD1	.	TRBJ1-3	CASSADRVRNTIYF	TGTGCCAGCAGTGCTGACAGGGTGAGGAACACCATATATTTT
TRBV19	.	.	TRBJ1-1	CASSASGYPGGAFF	TGTGCCAGTAGTGCGTCAGGGTATCCGGGTGGAGCTTTCTTT
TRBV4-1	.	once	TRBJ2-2	CASSQTGGRTANTGELFF	TGCGCCAGCAGCCAGACCGGAGGGAGAACCGCGAACACCGGGGAGCTGTTTTTT
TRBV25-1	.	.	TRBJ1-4	CASSRGAEEKLFF	TGTGCCAGCAGTAGGGGCGCCGAAGAAAAACTGTTTTTT
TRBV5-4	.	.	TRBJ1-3	CASSLLGASSGNTIYF	TGTGCCAGCAGCTTGTTAGGGGCCAGCTCTGGAAACACCATATATTTT
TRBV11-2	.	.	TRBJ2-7	CASRHTGGFGREQYF	TGTGCCAGCAGACATACCGGGGGTTTCGGTCGAGAGCAGTACTTC
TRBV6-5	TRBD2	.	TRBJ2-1	CASSSITSGANNEQFF	TGTGCCAGCAGTTCAATAACTAGCGGGGCAAACAATGAGCAGTTCTTC
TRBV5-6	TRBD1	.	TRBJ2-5	CASSDGQGGETQYF	TGTGCCAGCAGCGACGGACAGGGTGGGGAGACCCAGTACTTC
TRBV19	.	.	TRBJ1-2	CASSIGAGRKGYTF	TGTGCCAGTAGTATAGGTGCGGGGCGTAAAGGCTACACCTTC
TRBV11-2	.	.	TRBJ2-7	CASSFGWGSSYEQYF	TGTGCCAGCAGCTTTGGGTGGGGGAGCTCCTACGAGCAGTACTTC
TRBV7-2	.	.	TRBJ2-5	CASSFQGPETQYF	TGTGCCAGCAGCTTCCAGGGTCCAGAGACCCAGTACTTC
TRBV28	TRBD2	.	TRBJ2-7	CASRRREGLSYEQYF	TGTGCCAGCAGACGAAGGGAGGGCCTGTCCTACGAGCAGTACTTC
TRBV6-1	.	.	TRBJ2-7	CASSELAYEQYF	TGTGCCAGCAGTGAATTAGCCTACGAGCAGTACTTC
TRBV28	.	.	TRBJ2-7	CASSRLQIYEQYF	TGTGCCAGCAGTAGGTTGCAGATCTACGAGCAGTACTTC
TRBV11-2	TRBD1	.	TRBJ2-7	CASSPTRTGGEQYF	TGTGCCAGCAGCCCAACGCGGACAGGGGGCGAGCAGTACTTC
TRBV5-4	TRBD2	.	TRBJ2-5	CASSQGLAGKETQYF	TGTGCCAGCAGCCAGGGACTAGCGGGAAAAGAGACCCAGTACTTC
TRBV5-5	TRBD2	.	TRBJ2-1	CASRREGLTYNEQFF	TGTGCCAGCAGAAGGGAGGGCTTAACCTACAATGAGCAGTTCTTC
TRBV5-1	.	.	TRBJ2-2	CASSLDSQNTGELFF	TGCGCCAGCAGCTTGGACTCCCAGAACACCGGGGAGCTGTTTTTT
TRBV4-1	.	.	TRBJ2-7	CASSQVLGALSYEQYF	TGCGCCAGCAGCCAAGTTTTGGGAGCTTTGTCCTACGAGCAGTACTTC
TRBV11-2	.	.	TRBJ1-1	CASSFDRNTEAFF	TGTGCCAGCAGCTTCGACAGGAACACTGAAGCTTTCTTT
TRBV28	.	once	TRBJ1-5	CASSSILQHF	TGTGCCAGCAGCTCAATTTTACAGCATTTT
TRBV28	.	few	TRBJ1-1	CAIQVMNTEAFF	TGTGCCATACAGGTTATGAACACTGAAGCTTTCTTT
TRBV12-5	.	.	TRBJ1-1	CASGLTPGNTEAFF	TGTGCTAGTGGTTTGACCCCTGGGAACACTGAAGCTTTCTTT
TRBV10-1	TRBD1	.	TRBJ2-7	CASSDLRTGPTYEQYF	TGCGCCAGCAGTGACCTTCGGACAGGGCCTACCTACGAGCAGTACTTC
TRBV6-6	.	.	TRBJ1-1	CASSAYPRNTEAFF	TGTGCCAGCAGTGCATACCCGAGGAACACTGAAGCTTTCTTT
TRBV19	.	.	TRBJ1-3	CASSIAGSGNTIYF	TGTGCCAGTAGTATAGCGGGATCTGGAAACACCATATATTTT
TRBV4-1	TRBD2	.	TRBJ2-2	CASSQDGGAGGWNTGELFF	TGCGCCAGCAGCCAAGATGGAGGGGCGGGAGGCTGGAACACCGGGGAGCTGTTTTTT
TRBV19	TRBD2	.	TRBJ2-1	CASSGRSGTSYNEQFF	TGTGCCAGTAGCGGGCGGAGCGGGACCTCCTACAATGAGCAGTTCTTC
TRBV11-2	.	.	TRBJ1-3	CASSFDRNTIYF	TGTGCCAGCAGCTTCGACAGAAACACCATATATTTT